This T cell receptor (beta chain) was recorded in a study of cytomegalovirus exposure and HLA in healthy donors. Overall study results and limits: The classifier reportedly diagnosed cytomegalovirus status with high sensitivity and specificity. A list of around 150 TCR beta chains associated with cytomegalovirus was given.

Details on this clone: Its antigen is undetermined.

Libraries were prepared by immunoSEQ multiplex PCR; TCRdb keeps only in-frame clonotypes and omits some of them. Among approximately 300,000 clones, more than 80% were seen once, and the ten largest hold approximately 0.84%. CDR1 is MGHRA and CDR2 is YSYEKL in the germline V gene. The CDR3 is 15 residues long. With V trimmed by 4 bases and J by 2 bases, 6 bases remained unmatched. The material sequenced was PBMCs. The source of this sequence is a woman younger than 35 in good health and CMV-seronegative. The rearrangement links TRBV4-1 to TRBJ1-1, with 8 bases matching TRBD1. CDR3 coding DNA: TGCGCCAGCAGCCCATTAGGACAGGGAAACACTGAAGCTTTCTTT. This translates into CASSPLGQGNTEAFF.